This T cell receptor (beta chain) stems from a study of regulatory T cells in long-lasting Graves disease. The authors built TCR beta libraries using iRepertoire HTBI primers and Arm-PCR of CDR3 regions. TCRdb itself ran the multiplex PCR reads through MiXCR, one entry per CDR3 protein. The data contain about 440,000 distinct CDR3 sequences, about 16% of them seen just once; the ten biggest clones take up around 23%. The time point: newly diagnosed GD, antithyroid drugs for less than 3 months. RNA isolated from PBMCs was used to make the TCR library. This clonotype was seen ten or more times. The CDR3 runs to 16 residues. Trimming at V came to 4 bases and at J to 2 bases, leaving 2 bases not matched to a gene. Germline CDR1 reads PRHDT; CDR2 reads FYEKMQ (reference sequence). The same data also went into a second study, on T cells in Graves' hyperthyroidism and ophthalmopathy.

The sequences come from peripheral blood mononuclear cells (PBMCs), collected at new diagnosis, from a patient treated with antithyroid drugs. The chain uses TRBV13 and TRBJ2-7; 16 positions agree with TRBD2. The TCR was taken from a young woman with Graves disease. Here the CDR3 DNA reads TGTGCCAGCAGCTACGGGACTAGCGGGAGGGCCTACGAGCAGTACTTC. It is translated as CASSYGTSGRAYEQYF. The full variable domain, with the rest looked up from reference TRBV13 and TRBJ2-7, is AAGVIQSPRHLIKEKRETATLKCYPIPRHDTVYWYQQGPGQDPQFLISFYEKMQSDKGSIPDRFSAQQFSDYHSELNMSSLELGDSALYFCASSYGTSGRAYEQYFGPGTRLTVT.